This T cell receptor (beta chain) stems from a study of Graves' ophthalmopathy and Graves' hyperthyroidism. This clonotype has at least ten counts. Clinicians diagnosed using symptoms, serum thyroxine, TRAb, thyroid ultrasound and orbital computed tomography. The CDR3 is made up of 13 amino acids. Looked up from germline, CDR1 is MNHEY and CDR2 is SVGEGT. Trimming took 7 bases from V and 8 from J, leaving 16 bases between them. TCR beta CDR3 amplification used RNA transcripts. The first-round RT-PCR employed HTBI primers together with the Qiagen OneStep RT-PCR kit. A multiplex PCR was then performed as the second round. TCRdb analysed the multiplex PCR reads with MiXCR anew, one entry per CDR3 protein. The sample consists of 45,000 to 60,000 distinct CDR3 sequences, 45% to 55% of them appearing once.

The sequencing input was peripheral blood. The sequence was collected from an adult woman with Graves' ophthalmopathy. The gene calls are TRBV6-2 or TRBV6-3 and TRBJ2-3; TRBD2 is a possible D gene (5 bases). The DNA for the CDR3 is TGTGCCAGCAAACCCTCTAGCATCGGTACGCAGTATTTT. It is translated as CASKPSSIGTQYF.